This T cell receptor beta chain was profiled in a study of T cell responses to AZD1222 COVID-19 vaccine. Study conclusions and caveats: Donors skewed white British and female; clonal diversity was possibly underestimated.

Concerning this clone itself: Its antigen is undetermined.

Germline lookup yields CDR1 SGDLS and CDR2 YYNGEE. The CDR3 contains 12 residues. Trimming removed 2 bases at V and 8 bases at J, with 9 bases between. Profiled with immunoSEQ multiplex PCR; TCRdb holds only in-frame clones, not every one. Among about 110,000 clones listed, about 87% were seen once. The chain carries TRBV9 and TRBJ2-3; no firm D call. The sequence came from an adult who received the AZD1222 COVID-19 vaccine. The starting material was peripheral blood, obtained 28 days after the second AZD1222 dose. The CDR3 spells CASSVSSLTQYF. The CDR3 DNA reads TGTGCCAGCAGCGTTTCTAGTCTTACGCAGTATTTT. Filled out from reference TRBV9 and TRBJ2-3, the complete variable domain reads DSGVTQTPKHLITATGQRVTLRCSPRSGDLSVYWYQQSLDQGLQFLIQYYNGEERAKGNILERFSAQQFPDLHSELNLSSLELGDSALYFCASSVSSLTQYFGPGTRLTVL.